A selection of T cell receptor beta chains follows, all from one sample in a study of cytomegalovirus exposure and HLA in healthy donors. This table comes from immunoSEQ multiplex PCR, and its TCRdb copy is limited to in-frame clones, with some not included. The sample has 30,000 to 40,000 clones, 60% to 80% seen once. The sample was PBMCs. All receptors come from a man aged 30 to 45 in good health and CMV-seronegative. The CDR3 runs from the conserved cysteine through the conserved F or W. A D gene is named only where the DNA matches it firmly. Size is stated for part of the rows, as once, few or many counts, or as a class when the clone is expanded.

>TRBJ2-7|TRBD1|few|TRBV5-1
TGCGCCAGCAGCTGGACAGGGGAAAGGGAGCAGTACTTC
CASSWTGEREQYF
>TRBJ1-5|TRBD1|few|TRBV4-1
TGCGCCAGCAGCCAGCCTAACAGGGGGCTGAGTCAGCCCCAGCATTTT
CASSQPNRGLSQPQHF
>TRBJ2-1|.|.|TRBV6-5
TGTGCCAGCAGTTACTCGGGAAGGGGCTACAATGAGCAGTTCTTC
CASSYSGRGYNEQFF
>TRBJ1-2|.|.|TRBV29-1
TGCAGCGTTGGACATAGCGGGGGAGCCTATGCTAACTATGGCTACACCTTC
CSVGHSGGAYANYGYTF
>TRBJ2-7|TRBD1|.|TRBV4-1
TGCGCCAGCAGCCACCCGGTAGGGGGCCTCTACGAGCAGTACTTC
CASSHPVGGLYEQYF
>TRBJ1-1|.|few|TRBV7-2
TGTGCCAGCAGCTCTCAGTACTACGCTGAAGCTTTCTTT
CASSSQYYAEAFF
>TRBJ2-1|.|few|TRBV29-1
TGCAGCGTTGAAAGGGGGTCCGGCCACAATGAGCAGTTCTTC
CSVERGSGHNEQFF
>TRBJ2-7|.|.|TRBV28
TGTGCCAGCAGTTTCTGGCAGGACTCCTACGAGCAGTACTTC
CASSFWQDSYEQYF
>TRBJ2-1|TRBD2|few|TRBV9
TGTGCCAGCAGCGTAGGCGAGACTAGCGGAACACCGCTCTACAATGAGCAGTTCTTC
CASSVGETSGTPLYNEQFF
>TRBJ1-2|.|.|TRBV7-9
TGTGCCAGCAGCTTTTCTCCAGGGCGGGAGGATGGCTACACCTTC
CASSFSPGREDGYTF
>TRBJ2-2|.|few|TRBV5-4
TGTGCCAGCAGCCCGCCCGGCGGGGCGGCCGGGGAGCTGTTTTTT
CASSPPGGAAGELFF
>TRBJ2-7|.|once|TRBV10-1
TGCGCCAGCAGTCCTCGGACAGCTGGGGACGAGCAGTACTTC
CASSPRTAGDEQYF
>TRBJ2-5|TRBD2|.|TRBV29-1
TGCAGCGTACCTCGACTAGCGGGAGCCTCGGAGACCCAGTACTTC
CSVPRLAGASETQYF
>TRBJ2-4|.|.|TRBV5-1
TGCGCCAGCAGCTTGGCCCCGGGAGTGGAAAACATTCAGTACTTC
CASSLAPGVENIQYF
>TRBJ2-3|TRBD1|once|TRBV29-1
TGCAGCGTTGAAAACGACAGGGTCCGGGCAGATACGCAGTATTTT
CSVENDRVRADTQYF
>TRBJ2-7|.|.|TRBV28
TGTGCCGCCCGAGGGCCTTTCGGGTCCTACGAGCAGTACTTC
CAARGPFGSYEQYF
>TRBJ1-2|.|few|TRBV28
TGTGCCAGCAGTTTTACCGGTACCTATGGCTACACCTTC
CASSFTGTYGYTF
>TRBJ1-1|.|.|TRBV28
TGTGCCAGCAGCCTCCCTCAGGGGAACACTGAAGCTTTCTTT
CASSLPQGNTEAFF
>TRBJ2-5|TRBD2|.|TRBV4-2
TGTGCCAGCAGCCAAGAGGGGGCAAGCGGGGGACAAGAGACCCAGTACTTC
CASSQEGASGGQETQYF
>TRBJ1-1|.|once|TRBV9
TGTGCCAGCAGCGTAGATCCAGGGGCTAAAGCTTTCTTT
CASSVDPGAKAFF
>TRBJ2-3|TRBD2|.|TRBV6-1
TGTGCCAGCAGTGAGTTGCGGGGGAGCACAGATACGCAGTATTTT
CASSELRGSTDTQYF
>TRBJ2-7|.|.|TRBV4-1
TGCGCCAGCAGCCAAGGGCATGGCGGGCACGAGCAGTACTTC
CASSQGHGGHEQYF
>TRBJ1-4|.|.|TRBV6-5
TGTGCCAGCAGCCAACGGGGTCAGAATAATGAAAAACTGTTTTTT
CASSQRGQNNEKLFF
>TRBJ2-3|.|once|TRBV6-5
TGTGCCAGCAGCAACGTTGGGGGGTACACAGATACGCAGTATTTT
CASSNVGGYTDTQYF
>TRBJ2-7|.|.|TRBV5-1
TGCGCCAGCAGCCTCCGGGGGAGGACCGAGCAGTACTTC
CASSLRGRTEQYF
>TRBJ2-7|TRBD2|once|TRBV4-1
TGCGCCAGCAGCCAAGCTACTAGCGGGAACTACGAGCAGTACTTC
CASSQATSGNYEQYF
>TRBJ1-3|TRBD1|.|TRBV4-1
TGCGCCAGCAGCCAACGCACCTTGACAGGGATCAAAAACACCATATATTTT
CASSQRTLTGIKNTIYF
>TRBJ2-7|TRBD2|.|TRBV28
TGTGCCAGCGGGCCTAGCGGGGCAACCTACGAGCAGTACTTC
CASGPSGATYEQYF
>TRBJ2-5|TRBD1|.|TRBV2
TGTGCCAGCACAGAGACAGGGGTACCCAAAGAGACCCAGTACTTC
CASTETGVPKETQYF
>TRBJ2-1|TRBD1|.|TRBV10-3
TGTGCCATCGGAACAGGGGGCTCCTACAATGAGCAGTTCTTC
CAIGTGGSYNEQFF
>TRBJ2-1|.|.|TRBV9
TGTGCCAGCAGCGTCGCAGGGGTAGAGGGTGAGCAGTTCTTC
CASSVAGVEGEQFF
>TRBJ2-5|.|.|TRBV18
TGTGCCAGCTCACAAAGACAGAGCCAAGAGACCCAGTACTTC
CASSQRQSQETQYF
>TRBJ2-3|.|.|TRBV5-4
TGTGCCAGCAGCGAGATCACAGATACGCAGTATTTT
CASSEITDTQYF
>TRBJ2-1|TRBD2|once|TRBV11-3
TGTGCCAGCAGCGGAGCGGGGTCCTACAATGAGCAGTTCTTC
CASSGAGSYNEQFF
>TRBJ2-1|.|few|TRBV6-1
TGTGCCAGCAGTGAACTAGTCTCCAACAATGAGCAGTTCTTC
CASSELVSNNEQFF
>TRBJ1-1|.|.|TRBV2
TGTGCCAGCCGCCAGGTGGGCAGAAACACTGAAGCTTTCTTT
CASRQVGRNTEAFF
>TRBJ1-1|TRBD1|once|TRBV5-1
TGCGCCAGCAGCTTATCAGGGGGGAACACTGAAGCTTTCTTT
CASSLSGGNTEAFF